This T cell receptor (beta chain) was recorded in a study of regulatory dendritic cells for organ transplantation (dated 2017 in TCRdb). Concerning the study at large: TCRbeta repertoires were sequenced from sorted naive and memory CD4+ and CD8+ T cells before and after allostimulation with regulatory or mature dendritic cells. What the work shows at the level of the full study, not this receptor alone: Among the resting subsets, memory CD8+ T cells contained the most alloreactive TCR clonotypes. Expansion of memory CD8+ clones was induced by allostimulation in both subjects, but more limited expansion appeared to be induced by regulatory dendritic cells than by mature dendritic cells. Only a couple of subjects were sequenced, and considerable between-individual heterogeneity in the alloreactive memory CD8+ T cell pool was noted by the authors. Naive CD4+ and CD8+ T cells showed highly diverse repertoires, whereas memory cells were less diverse and memory CD8+ cells were the most oligoclonal.

TCRbeta CDR3 regions were amplified by multiplexed two-step PCR using Vbeta-specific forward primers and Jbeta-specific reverse primers. Through the immunoSEQ service, TCRbeta libraries were sequenced on an Illumina instrument. The paper's processing steps were these. IMGT annotation was used to assign V, D and J genes, and synthetic CDR3 analogues were used to correct the counts for multiplex PCR bias. In the immunoSEQ Analyzer, repertoire clonality was calculated as one minus the normalized Shannon entropy. Clonal expansion was defined by Fisher's exact test with Benjamini-Hochberg false discovery rate control, using two-tailed P<0.01. In TCRdb, the immuneACCESS table is reduced to in-frame sequences with V and J assigned. These tables do not hold every clone; where another copy was compared, an unresolved V gene accounts for under half, and the others remain unexplained. V, J and clone size are those of that table, while D and trimming were read from the DNA. For this sample there are 5,000 to 6,500 clones; 60% to 65% appear just once. Jointly, the top ten make up about an eighth of the sample.

FACS was used to sort CD4+ or CD8+ cells into naive T cells (CD45RA+) and memory T cells (CD45RO+). A couple of healthy control subjects provided the T cells used for TCR sequencing. Unstimulated sorted T cell subsets served as baseline controls for the mixed lymphocyte reactions. The Qiagen DNeasy Blood & Tissue Kit was used to extract genomic DNA. After removal of 4 bases from V and 4 bases from J, the junction retains 14 bases not matched to a gene. The germline V gene (reference sequence) provides CDR1 MNHEY and CDR2 SMNVEV. From cysteine to phenylalanine, the CDR3 is 17 amino acids long. Only CDR3 DNA remains: 51 bases, in frame from the first base. Comments on this clone: It lacks a known antigen. No quality values exist for individual bases; no much larger clone is one base distant.

Specimen: memory CD8+ T cells from blood. The sample's cell subset or site label is to be understood as: CD45RO+ memory T cells. This clonotype originated in a human donor in good health. The chain is encoded by TRBV27 joined to TRBJ1-1; TRBD1 fits 8 bases in the junction. The nucleotide sequence reads as follows: TGTGCCAGCAGTTCCTCAATATCCAGGGGGCGGGTCACTGAAGCTTTCTTT. Its translation is CASSSSISRGRVTEAFF.